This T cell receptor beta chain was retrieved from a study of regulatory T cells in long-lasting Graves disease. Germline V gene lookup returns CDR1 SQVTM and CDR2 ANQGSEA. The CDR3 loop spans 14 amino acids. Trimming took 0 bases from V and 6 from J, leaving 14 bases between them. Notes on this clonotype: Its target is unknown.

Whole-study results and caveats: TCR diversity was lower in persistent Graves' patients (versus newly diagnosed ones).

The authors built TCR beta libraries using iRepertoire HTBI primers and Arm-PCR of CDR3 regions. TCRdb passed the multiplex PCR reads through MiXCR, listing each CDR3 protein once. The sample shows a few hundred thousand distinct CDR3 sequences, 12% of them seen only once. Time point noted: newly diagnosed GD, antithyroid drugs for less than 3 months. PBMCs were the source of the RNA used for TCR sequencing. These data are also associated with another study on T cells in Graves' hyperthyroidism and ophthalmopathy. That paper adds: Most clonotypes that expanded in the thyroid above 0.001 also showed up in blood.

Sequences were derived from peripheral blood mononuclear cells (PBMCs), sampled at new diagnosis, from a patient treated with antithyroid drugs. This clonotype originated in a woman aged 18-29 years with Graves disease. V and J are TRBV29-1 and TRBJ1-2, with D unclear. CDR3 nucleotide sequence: TGCAGCGTTGAAGATCTTGCGGGCGACCATGGCTACACCTTC. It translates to CSVEDLAGDHGYTF. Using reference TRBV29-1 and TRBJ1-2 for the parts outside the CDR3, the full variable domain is SAVISQKPSRDICQRGTSLTIQCQVDSQVTMMFWYRQQPGQSLTLIATANQGSEATYESGFVIDKFPISRPNLTFSTLTVSNMSPEDSSIYLCSVEDLAGDHGYTFGSGTRLTVV.